A single sample is the source of the 19 T cell receptor beta chains below, sequenced in a study of T cells after yellow fever vaccination. TCRdb independently ran MiXCR on the 5' RACE reads; one entry per CDR3 protein. The data contain roughly 500,000 distinct CDR3 sequences, 15% to 20% of them singletons. Source: PBMCs, taken 15 days after the yellow fever booster vaccination. These receptors came from a young man who received the YFV17D yellow fever vaccine.

The rearrangement links TRBV4-3 to TRBJ2-3; 7 bases fit TRBD2. This CDR3 is 16 amino acids long. Germline CDR1 and CDR2: LGHNA and YSLEER. The V gene end was trimmed by 0 bases and the J gene end by 1 base; junction bases not matched to a gene: 4. The CDR3 coding sequence is TGCGCCAGCAGCCAAGAACGGGGGAGGGGCACAGATACGCAGTATTTT. The encoded protein is CASSQERGRGTDTQYF.

V and J are TRBV19 and TRBJ2-2; D is unresolved. The V gene's germline CDR1 is LNHDA and CDR2 SQIVND (reference sequence). Trimming left V 7 bases short and J 2 bases short, with 11 bases between. The CDR3 covers 14 residues. CDR3 nucleotide sequence: TGTGCCAGTATGGCAGGTTCTAACACCGGGGAGCTGTTTTTT. This gives the protein CASMAGSNTGELFF.

V is TRBV19 and J is TRBJ2-1; 7 bases map to TRBD2. Trimming at V came to 4 bases and at J to 2 bases, leaving 5 bases not matched to a gene. CDR3 length: 15 residues. CDR1 is LNHDA and CDR2 is SQIVND in the germline V gene (reference sequence). The CDR3 loop reads CASSKSGTTYNEQFF. The CDR3 DNA follows: TGTGCCAGTAGTAAATCCGGGACTACCTACAATGAGCAGTTCTTC.

This clonotype was counted only a few times. The chain recombines TRBV11-2 with TRBJ2-2; 12 positions agree with TRBD1. The CDR3 has 17 residues. The germline V gene encodes CDR1 SGHAT and CDR2 FQNNGV. V lost 5 bases and J lost 7; bases outside the gene matches: 11. The CDR3: CASSPYAGTGGGGELFF. The CDR3 bases are TGTGCCAGCAGCCCCTACGCCGGGACAGGGGGCGGCGGGGAGCTGTTTTTT.

This chain joins TRBV18 and TRBJ1-6; 7 nucleotides agree with TRBD1. The germline V gene has CDR1 KGHSH and CDR2 LQKENI. The CDR3 extends over 15 amino acids. V shed 5 bases and J 7 bases; nucleotides not matched to a gene: 8. CDR3 in DNA: TGTGCCAGCTCATCAACCGGGACAGTGAATTCACCCCTCCACTTT. This translates into CASSSTGTVNSPLHF.

This clonotype was seen a handful of times. The V call is TRBV9, the J call TRBJ2-1, with D unclear. Germline V gives CDR1 SGDLS, CDR2 YYNGEE. The CDR3 has 14 amino acids. V gave up 2 bases and J gave up 1 base, with 7 bases separating them. The CDR3 loop is CASSVTSSYNEQFF. The CDR3 DNA follows: TGTGCCAGCAGCGTTACAAGTTCCTACAATGAGCAGTTCTTC.

The chain is built from TRBV25-1 and TRBJ2-1; D unresolved. The CDR3 is 16 amino acids. Germline CDR1 and CDR2: MGHDK and SYGVNS. Trimming took off 4 bases at V and 8 bases at J, with 21 bases between the two ends. CDR3 residues: CASSVPPGYGMDEQFF. The CDR3 region has the DNA TGTGCCAGCAGTGTTCCCCCTGGGTATGGTATGGATGAGCAGTTCTTC.

In nucleotides, the CDR3 is TGCAGTGCTAGAGGCGAAGGGTACTACGAGCAGTACTTC. It specifies CSARGEGYYEQYF. The rearrangement joins TRBV20-1 to TRBJ2-7, with D unresolved. The CDR3 length is 13 residues. CDR1 and CDR2 (germline): DFQATT, SNEGSKA (reference sequence). Trimming stripped 1 base from V and 3 bases from J, with 10 bases between.

This clonotype was counted between two and nine times. The chain employs TRBV4-3 and TRBJ1-2; 7 positions match TRBD1. The CDR3 totals 18 residues. CDR1 is LGHNA, CDR2 YSLEER, per germline. V was clipped by 0 bases and J by 1 base; unmatched bases: 11. Here the CDR3 reads CASSQERDREYINYGYTF. The CDR3, as DNA: TGCGCCAGCAGCCAAGAACGAGACAGGGAATATATTAACTATGGCTACACCTTC.

The V call is TRBV4-1, the J call TRBJ2-5; no reliable D call. CDR1 and CDR2 from the germline V gene are MGHRA and YSYEKL. This CDR3 is 14 amino acids long. Trimming removed 0 bases at V and 2 bases at J, with 7 bases between. The chain's CDR3 is CASSQDPEQETQYF. The CDR3 DNA is TGCGCCAGCAGCCAAGATCCGGAACAAGAGACCCAGTACTTC.

V gene TRBV9 combines with J gene TRBJ2-3; D not certain. Germline V gene sequence: CDR1 SGDLS, CDR2 YYNGEE. This CDR3 is 16 amino acids long. V lost 4 bases and J lost 0, with 15 bases in between. The CDR3 DNA reads TGTGCCAGCAGCCTCTGGACGGCCTCTAGCACAGATACGCAGTATTTT. It is translated as CASSLWTASSTDTQYF.

This clonotype was recorded many times. The CDR3, as DNA: TGTGCCAGCAGCTCTACAGGGTACCAAGAGACCCAGTACTTC. Amino acids: CASSSTGYQETQYF. J is TRBJ2-5 and V is TRBV7-9; TRBD1 might be the D (6 bases). CDR1 is SEHNR, CDR2 FQNEAQ, per germline (reference sequence). V was trimmed by 4 bases and J by 0 bases, leaving 9 bases between them. This CDR3 is built from 14 residues. The full variable domain, its missing parts supplied by reference TRBV7-9 and TRBJ2-5, is DTGVSQNPRHKITKRGQNVTFRCDPISEHNRLYWYRQTLGQGPEFLTYFQNEAQLEKSRLLSDRFSAERPKGSFSTLEIQRTEQGDSAMYLCASSSTGYQETQYFGPGTRLLVL.

A few counts support this clonotype. This chain links TRBV6-5 with TRBJ2-5; tentative D call: TRBD2 (6 bases). Trimming took off 3 bases at V and 8 bases at J, with 16 bases between the two ends. This CDR3 contains 14 residues. Germline-derived CDR1 and CDR2 are MNHEY and SVGAGI. CDR3 nucleotide sequence: TGTGCCAGCAGTTATCTGGATCGGGGAGGAACCCAGTACTTC. Encoded protein: CASSYLDRGGTQYF.

The chain couples TRBV5-3 to TRBJ2-3, with D tentatively TRBD2 (5 bases). TRBV5-3 is treated as an ORF (open reading frame) with a function not yet certain. CDR3 length: 15 amino acids. Trimming left V 9 bases short and J 1 base short, with 18 bases between. CDR3 loop: CAMSPGLQCTDTQYF. CDR3 coding DNA: TGTGCCATGAGCCCAGGACTCCAGTGCACAGATACGCAGTATTTT.

The chain uses TRBV3-1 and TRBJ2-6; D gene ambiguous. From germline, CDR1 is LGHDT and CDR2 YNNKEL (reference sequence). The CDR3 is 15 amino acids. The V gene lost 7 bases and the J gene lost 0 bases, with 10 bases spanning the gap. CDR3 bases: TGTGCCAGCACCTTTGGCCACTCTGGGGCCAACGTCCTGACTTTC. Translating gives CASTFGHSGANVLTF.

V and J are TRBV29-1 and TRBJ2-7, with 8 nucleotides matching TRBD2. The CDR3 runs to 12 residues. The germline V gene has CDR1 SQVTM and CDR2 ANQGSEA. The CDR3 DNA sequence: TGCAGTTTTGGACTAGCCAGCGACGAGCAGTACTTC. Translation: CSFGLASDEQYF.

The CDR3 spells CSAATGTSGRASNEQFF. The CDR3, as DNA: TGCAGCGCCGCTACCGGGACTAGCGGGAGGGCCTCCAATGAGCAGTTCTTC. V is TRBV29-1 and J is TRBJ2-1, with 16 bases aligning to TRBD2. The CDR3 loop spans 17 amino acids. Per the germline V gene, CDR1 is SQVTM and CDR2 is ANQGSEA. The V and J ends lost 7 bases and 6 bases, in that order; junction bases with no gene match: 12.

In this sample, this clonotype turned up many times. This chain joins TRBV12-3 or TRBV12-4 and TRBJ1-3; maybe TRBD1 (5 bases). Trimming removed 8 bases from V and 0 bases from J, with 8 bases in between. CDR3 size: 13 residues. Here the CDR3 DNA reads TGTGCCAGCGACAGCACCTCTGGAAACACCATATATTTT. Translation gives CASDSTSGNTIYF.

This clonotype was picked up many times. The rearrangement joins TRBV7-8 to TRBJ2-1; D possibly matches TRBD1 or TRBD2 (6 bases each). V gave up 1 base and J gave up 8 bases, with 21 bases separating them. Germline lookup yields CDR1 SGHVS and CDR2 FQNEAQ. The CDR3 length is 17 residues. DNA for the CDR3: TGTGCCAGCAGCTTAGGAACACCGGTTATGGGGGGCGATGAGCAGTTCTTC. Its translation is CASSLGTPVMGGDEQFF. The variable domain in full, with the rest retrieved from reference TRBV7-8 and TRBJ2-1, is GAGVSQSPRYKVAKRGQDVALRCDPISGHVSLFWYQQALGQGPEFLTYFQNEAQLDKSGLPSDRFFAERPEGSVSTLKIQRTQQEDSAVYLCASSLGTPVMGGDEQFFGPGTRLTVL.